This T cell receptor (beta chain) emerged from a study of monozygotic twins with inflammatory bowel disease. The quantity of total RNA per TCR library was about 3.5 ug. TCRdb reworked the 5' RACE reads into one entry per CDR3 protein, no DNA. The sample's table shows around 190,000 distinct CDR3 sequences. Findings of the study overall: Clonotypes shared with others were fewer in IBD patients than in healthy twins, especially with disease activity.

Comment on this clonotype: The target antigen is unknown.

Sequencing was done on a sample of blood. The clonotype comes from a human donor with ulcerative colitis or Crohn's disease, or a healthy co-twin of an affected twin (not recorded which).

The CDR3 protein is CASSYSGSSAGSYEQYF. The chain combines TRBV6-5 with TRBJ2-7; the D call from TCRdb, TRBD2, cannot be confirmed without DNA. This CDR3 is 17 amino acids long. Germline CDR1 is MNHEY and CDR2 is SVGAGI.